Reported below is one T cell receptor (beta chain). Amplified TCR beta CDR3 regions derived from RNA transcripts. A set of HTBI primers served as the primers for a first-round RT-PCR of the TCR CDR3. TCRdb re-called the multiplex PCR reads through MiXCR, storing one row per CDR3 protein. The sample lists hundreds of thousands of distinct CDR3 sequences, under 25% occurring once. V lost 6 bases, J lost 6 bases, and 5 bases stayed unmatched. Germline-derived CDR1 and CDR2 are MNHNS and SASEGT. This CDR3 is built from 13 residues. This entry is derived from a study of T cells in Graves' hyperthyroidism and ophthalmopathy.

The sample was blood. This sequence originates from a man younger than 45 with Graves' ophthalmopathy. The chain links TRBV6-1 to TRBJ2-3; 8 bases align to TRBD1. This chain's CDR3 is CASSADRGDTQYF. Here the CDR3 DNA reads TGTGCCAGCAGCGCAGACAGGGGCGATACGCAGTATTTT.